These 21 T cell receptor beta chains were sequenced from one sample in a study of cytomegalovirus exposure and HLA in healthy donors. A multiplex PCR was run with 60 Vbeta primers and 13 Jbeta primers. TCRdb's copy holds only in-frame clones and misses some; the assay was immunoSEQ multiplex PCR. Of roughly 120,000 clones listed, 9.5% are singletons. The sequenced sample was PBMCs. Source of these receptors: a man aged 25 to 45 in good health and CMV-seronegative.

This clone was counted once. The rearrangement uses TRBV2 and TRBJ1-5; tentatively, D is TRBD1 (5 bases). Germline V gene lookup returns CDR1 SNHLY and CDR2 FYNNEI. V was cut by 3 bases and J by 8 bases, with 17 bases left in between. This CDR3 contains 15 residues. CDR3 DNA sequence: TGTGCCAGCAGTGATCCCCGGGGGACCGTAGAGCCCCAGCATTTT. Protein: CASSDPRGTVEPQHF.

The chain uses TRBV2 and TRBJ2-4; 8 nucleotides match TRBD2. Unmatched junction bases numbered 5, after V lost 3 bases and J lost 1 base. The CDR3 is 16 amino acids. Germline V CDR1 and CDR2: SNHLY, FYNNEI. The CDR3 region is CASSEPRGGAKNIQYF. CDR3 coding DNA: TGTGCCAGCAGTGAGCCCCGCGGGGGGGCCAAAAACATTCAGTACTTC.

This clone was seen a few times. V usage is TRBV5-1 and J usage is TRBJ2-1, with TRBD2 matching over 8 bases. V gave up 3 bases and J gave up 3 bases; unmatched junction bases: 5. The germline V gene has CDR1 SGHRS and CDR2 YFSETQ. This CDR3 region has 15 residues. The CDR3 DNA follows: TGCGCCAGCAGCTCGGGACTAGGCGACTACAATGAGCAGTTCTTC. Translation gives CASSSGLGDYNEQFF.

As DNA, the CDR3 is TGTGCCAGCAGTAGGAGACAGGGTCAAGAGACCCAGTACTTC. Amino acid sequence: CASSRRQGQETQYF. The V and J genes are TRBV2 and TRBJ2-5; 7 nucleotides align to TRBD1. The length of the CDR3 is 14 residues. Germline loops: CDR1 SNHLY, CDR2 FYNNEI. Trimming removed 5 bases from V and 2 bases from J; junction bases left unmatched: 5.

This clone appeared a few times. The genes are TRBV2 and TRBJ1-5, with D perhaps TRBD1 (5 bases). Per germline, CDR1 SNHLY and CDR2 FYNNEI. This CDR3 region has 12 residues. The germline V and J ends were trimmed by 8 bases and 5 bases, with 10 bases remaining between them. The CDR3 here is CASAGGYQPQHF. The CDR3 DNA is TGTGCCAGCGCGGGGGGTTATCAGCCCCAGCATTTT.

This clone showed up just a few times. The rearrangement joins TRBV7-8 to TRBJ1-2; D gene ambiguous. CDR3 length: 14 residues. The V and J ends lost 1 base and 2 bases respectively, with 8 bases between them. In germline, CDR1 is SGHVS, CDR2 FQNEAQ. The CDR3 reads CASSLGGINYGYTF. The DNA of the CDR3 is TGTGCCAGCAGCTTAGGAGGGATCAACTATGGCTACACCTTC.

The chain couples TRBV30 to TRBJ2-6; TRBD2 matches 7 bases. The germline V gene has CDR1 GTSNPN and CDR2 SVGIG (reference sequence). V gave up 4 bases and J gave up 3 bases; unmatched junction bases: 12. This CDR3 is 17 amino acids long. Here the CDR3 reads CAWTPGEGLFGANVLTF. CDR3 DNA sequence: TGTGCCTGGACCCCGGGGGAGGGCCTCTTTGGGGCCAACGTCCTGACTTTC.

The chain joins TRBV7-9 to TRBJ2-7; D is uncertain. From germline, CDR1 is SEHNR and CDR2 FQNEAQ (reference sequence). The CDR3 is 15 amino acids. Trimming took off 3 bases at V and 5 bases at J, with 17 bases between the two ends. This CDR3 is CASSFGVLGFDEQYF. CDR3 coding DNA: TGTGCCAGCAGCTTCGGCGTCCTGGGCTTCGACGAGCAGTACTTC.

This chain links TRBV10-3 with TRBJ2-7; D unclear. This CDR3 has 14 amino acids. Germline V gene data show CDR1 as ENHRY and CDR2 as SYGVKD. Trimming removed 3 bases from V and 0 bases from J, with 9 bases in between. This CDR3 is CAISDGLSSYEQYF. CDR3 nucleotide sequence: TGTGCCATCAGTGACGGTCTGAGCTCCTACGAGCAGTACTTC.

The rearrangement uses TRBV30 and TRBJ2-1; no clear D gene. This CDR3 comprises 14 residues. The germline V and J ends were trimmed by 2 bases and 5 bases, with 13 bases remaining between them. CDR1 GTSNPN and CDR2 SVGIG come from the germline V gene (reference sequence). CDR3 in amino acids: CAWSPSRINNEQFF. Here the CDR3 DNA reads TGTGCCTGGAGTCCAAGCAGGATCAACAATGAGCAGTTCTTC.

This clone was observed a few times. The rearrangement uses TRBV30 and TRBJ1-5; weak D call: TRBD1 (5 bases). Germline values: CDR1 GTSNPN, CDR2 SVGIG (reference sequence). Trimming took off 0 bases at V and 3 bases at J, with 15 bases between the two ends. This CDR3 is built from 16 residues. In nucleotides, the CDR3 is TGTGCCTGGAGTGTAGTAGCCTCGGGGGACAATCAGCCCCAGCATTTT. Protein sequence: CAWSVVASGDNQPQHF.

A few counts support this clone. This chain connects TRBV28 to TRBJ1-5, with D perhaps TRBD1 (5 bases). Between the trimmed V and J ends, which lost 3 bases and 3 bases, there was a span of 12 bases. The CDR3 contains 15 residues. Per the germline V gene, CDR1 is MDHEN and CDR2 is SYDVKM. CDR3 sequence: CASSLPGLINQPQHF. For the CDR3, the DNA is TGTGCCAGCAGTTTGCCGGGACTGATCAATCAGCCCCAGCATTTT.

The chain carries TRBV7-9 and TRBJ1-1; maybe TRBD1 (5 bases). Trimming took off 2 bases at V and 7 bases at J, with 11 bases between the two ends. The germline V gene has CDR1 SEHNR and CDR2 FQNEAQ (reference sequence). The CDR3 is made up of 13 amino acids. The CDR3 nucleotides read TGTGCCAGCAGCTTATATAACGGGGGTGAAGCTTTCTTT. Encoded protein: CASSLYNGGEAFF.

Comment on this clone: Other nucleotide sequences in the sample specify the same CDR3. This chain's CDR3 is CASSPGQGAYEQYF. CDR3 DNA: TGTGCCAGCAGCCCAGGACAGGGGGCCTACGAGCAGTACTTC. This rearrangement joins TRBV5-4 to TRBJ2-7, with TRBD1 identical over 10 bases. V was clipped by 4 bases and J by 2 bases; unmatched bases: 3. This CDR3 is built from 14 residues. Germline V gives CDR1 SGHNT, CDR2 YYREEE (reference sequence).

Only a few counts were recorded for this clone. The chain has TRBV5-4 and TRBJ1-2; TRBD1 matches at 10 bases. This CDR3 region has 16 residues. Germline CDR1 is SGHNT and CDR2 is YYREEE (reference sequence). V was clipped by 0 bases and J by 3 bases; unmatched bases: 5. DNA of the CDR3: TGTGCCAGCAGCTTGGGAGGGACAGGGGCCTACTATGGCTACACCTTC. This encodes CASSLGGTGAYYGYTF. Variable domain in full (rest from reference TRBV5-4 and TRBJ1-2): ETGVTQSPTHLIKTRGQQVTLRCSSQSGHNTVSWYQQALGQGPQFIFQYYREEENGRGNFPPRFSGLQFPNYSSELNVNALELDDSALYLCASSLGGTGAYYGYTFGSGTRLTVV.

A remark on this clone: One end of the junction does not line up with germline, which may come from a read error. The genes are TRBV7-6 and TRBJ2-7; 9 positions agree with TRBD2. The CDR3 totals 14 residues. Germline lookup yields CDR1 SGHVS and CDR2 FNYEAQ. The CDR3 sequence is CASSPTSGAYEQHF. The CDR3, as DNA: TGTGCCAGCAGCCCGACTAGCGGAGCCTACGAGCAGCACTTC. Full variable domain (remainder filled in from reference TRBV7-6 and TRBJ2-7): GAGVSQSPRYKVTKRGQDVALRCDPISGHVSLYWYRQALGQGPEFLTYFNYEAQQDKSGLPNDRFSAERPEGSISTLTIQRTEQRDSAMYRCASSPTSGAYEQHFGPGTRLTVT.

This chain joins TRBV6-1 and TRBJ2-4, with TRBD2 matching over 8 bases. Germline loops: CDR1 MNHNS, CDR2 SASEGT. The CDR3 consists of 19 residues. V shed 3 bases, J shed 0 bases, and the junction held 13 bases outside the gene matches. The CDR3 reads CASSEVTSGGKLAKNIQYF. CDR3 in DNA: TGTGCCAGCAGTGAGGTGACCAGCGGGGGAAAATTAGCCAAAAACATTCAGTACTTC.

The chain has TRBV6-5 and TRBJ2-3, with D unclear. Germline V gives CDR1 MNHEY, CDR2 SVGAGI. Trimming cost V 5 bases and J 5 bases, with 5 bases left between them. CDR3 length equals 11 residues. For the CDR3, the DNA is TGTGCCAGCAGTACCGGAGATACGCAGTATTTT. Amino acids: CASSTGDTQYF.

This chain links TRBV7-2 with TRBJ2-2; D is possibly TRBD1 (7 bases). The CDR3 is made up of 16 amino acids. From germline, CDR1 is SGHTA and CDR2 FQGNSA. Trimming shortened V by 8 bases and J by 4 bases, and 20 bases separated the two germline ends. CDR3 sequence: CASDRRGQIPTGELFF. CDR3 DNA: TGTGCCAGCGACCGGCGGGGACAGATCCCCACCGGGGAGCTGTTTTTT.

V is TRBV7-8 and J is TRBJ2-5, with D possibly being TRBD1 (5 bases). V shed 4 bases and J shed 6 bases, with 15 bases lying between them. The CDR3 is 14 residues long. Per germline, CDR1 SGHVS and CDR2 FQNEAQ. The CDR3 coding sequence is TGTGCCAGCAGCTCCACACAGGTCTTTCAGACCCAGTACTTC. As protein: CASSSTQVFQTQYF.

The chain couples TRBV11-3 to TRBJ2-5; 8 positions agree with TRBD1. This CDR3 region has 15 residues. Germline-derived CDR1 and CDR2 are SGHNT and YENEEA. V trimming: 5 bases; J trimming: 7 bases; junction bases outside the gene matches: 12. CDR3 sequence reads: CASSPGQGGLGTQYF. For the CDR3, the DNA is TGTGCCAGCAGCCCCGGACAGGGCGGTTTAGGGACCCAGTACTTC.